This TCR beta chain was profiled in a study of cytomegalovirus exposure and HLA in healthy donors. Overall study findings and caveats: Apart from CMV serostatus, no immune exposure information was available. Sequencing artifact likely explains a cluster of highly shared sequence variants. An analysis that was carried out later associated 16,000 or so TCR beta sequences with HLA alleles at 0.05 false discovery rate. Later on, a genetic analysis was performed. It linked a missense variant in DCLRE1C with V- and J-gene trimming of TCR beta.

The PCR was carried out with 60 Vbeta primers and 13 Jbeta primers. The protocol was immunoSEQ multiplex PCR, while the TCRdb copy is restricted to in-frame clones and leaves out a portion. Among tens of thousands of clones listed, 70% to 80% were seen once. This clone was found once. What it binds is unknown. The V gene end was trimmed by 3 bases and the J gene end by 3 bases; junction bases not matched to a gene: 11. The CDR3 is 19 amino acids. Germline V gene sequence: CDR1 MDHEN, CDR2 SYDVKM. Sample: PBMCs. The receptor was isolated from a man aged 25 to 40 in good health and CMV-seronegative. J is TRBJ2-2 and V is TRBV28; 12 bases align to TRBD2. CDR3 in DNA: TGTGCCAGCAGTTTTTCGGGGCTAGCGGGAGGGCCGGACACCGGGGAGCTGTTTTTT. It codes for CASSFSGLAGGPDTGELFF. Full variable domain (missing parts from reference TRBV28 and TRBJ2-2): DVKVTQSSRYLVKRTGEKVFLECVQDMDHENMFWYRQDPGLGLRLIYFSYDVKMKEKGDIPEGYSVSREKKERFSLILESASTNQTSMYLCASSFSGLAGGPDTGELFFGEGSRLTVL.